The entry that follows covers one T cell receptor beta chain sequence. The germline V gene encodes CDR1 SGDLS and CDR2 YYNGEE. Trimming left V 3 bases short and J 3 bases short, with 15 bases between. The CDR3 is 15 residues long. These data are taken from a study of cytomegalovirus exposure and HLA in healthy donors. Primers for the PCR totalled 60 Vbeta and 13 Jbeta. The data were produced by immunoSEQ multiplex PCR, yet TCRdb's version contains in-frame clones alone and is incomplete. The sample has some 87,000 clones, approximately 60% seen once; the top ten hold 5.5%. The TCR comes from a woman aged 30 to 39 in good health and CMV-seropositive. The sequenced sample was PBMCs. The V gene is TRBV9, the J gene TRBJ1-2; perhaps TRBD1 as D (6 bases). CDR3 residues: CASSASGAQHYGYTF. The CDR3 DNA sequence: TGTGCCAGCAGCGCATCAGGGGCCCAACACTATGGCTACACCTTC.